The entry below gives a single T cell receptor beta chain sequence along with its context. Its antigen is undetermined. The use of a sample-barcoded 5' primer and a J-beta primer mix characterized a second PCR of roughly 6 to 11 cycles. Researchers report that each sample yielded at least 3 million CDR3-containing paired-end reads. TCRdb independently ran MiXCR on the 5' RACE reads; one entry per CDR3 protein. The sample contains under 800,000 distinct CDR3 sequences, around 40% of which appear only once. This sample was included in a study of blood T cells in healthy people across ages. Points from the study as a whole: In older individuals, TCR beta diversity per million T cells was lower, falling roughly linearly with age.

The V gene's germline CDR1 is MNHEY and CDR2 SMNVEV (reference sequence). This CDR3 comprises 12 residues. V lost 6 bases to trimming and J lost 5 bases, with 9 bases between them. This chain joins TRBV27 and TRBJ2-3; D remains ambiguous. The TCR was taken from a woman in her sixties in good health. Sequencing was performed on blood. The CDR3 nucleotides are TGTGCCAGCAGCGACTGGGGAGATACGCAGTATTTT. Amino acids: CASSDWGDTQYF.